Sequencing of this TCR beta chain was carried out in a study of blood T cell repertoires in COVID-19. Study in general: Donors in the United States, Italy and Spain gave samples during acute or convalescent COVID-19. T cells, B-cell-depleted T cells, or PBMCs supplied cDNA or gDNA.

Deletions cut 2 bases from V and 8 bases from J, with 16 bases between. Germline V gene data show CDR1 as MNHNS and CDR2 as SASEGT. This CDR3 is 15 amino acids long. Participants came from roughly 24 US areas, aged roughly 18 to 100 years. What the recovered Cohort 3 donors had was two negative PCRs, clearance, or symptom resolution. Some clones are missing from TCRdb's copy, which holds only in-frame ones; the method was immunoSEQ multiplex PCR. The data show a few hundred thousand clones, around 84% seen once. This TCR came from a man aged 25-40 years who had recovered from COVID-19. The sequencing input was PBMCs or T cells enriched from blood (not recorded which). This chain uses TRBV6-1 with TRBJ2-1; D is possibly TRBD1 (5 bases). The CDR3: CASSEITGPLDEQFF. CDR3 DNA: TGTGCCAGCAGTGAAATAACAGGACCCCTCGATGAGCAGTTCTTC.